The 10 T cell receptor beta chains in this list originate from one sample, sequenced in a study of blood T cell repertoires in COVID-19. Method: immunoSEQ multiplex PCR; TCRdb's copy keeps in-frame clones and lacks some. The sample holds about 100,000 clones; about 85% are singletons and the top ten take around an eighth. The sample comprised peripheral blood. The receptors come from a man aged 50-60 years with active or convalescent COVID-19.

V is TRBV7-2 and J is TRBJ2-7; perhaps TRBD2 as D (5 bases). The CDR3 totals 13 residues. CDR1 is SGHTA, CDR2 FQGNSA, per germline. The V gene lost 0 bases and the J gene lost 7 bases, with 10 bases spanning the gap. The CDR3 DNA sequence: TGTGCCAGCAGCTTAGCGGGAGTTTGGGAGCAGTACTTC. Its protein product is CASSLAGVWEQYF. Looking up the rest from reference TRBV7-2 and TRBJ2-7 gives the full variable domain: GAGVSQSPSNKVTEKGKDVELRCDPISGHTALYWYRQSLGQGLEFLIYFQGNSAPDKSGLPSDRFSAERTGGSVSTLTIQRTQQEDSAVYLCASSLAGVWEQYFGPGTRLTVT.

The chain carries TRBV6-1 and TRBJ2-3; 8 nucleotides agree with TRBD2. The CDR3 sequence is 17 residues long. Trimming cost V 2 bases and J 4 bases; bases outside gene matches: 11. The germline gives CDR1 MNHNS, CDR2 SASEGT. CDR3 in amino acids: CASSELSGSGGADTQYF. In DNA form, the CDR3 reads TGTGCCAGCAGTGAACTGAGCGGGAGTGGTGGCGCAGATACGCAGTATTTT.

Note on this clone: The junction departs from the called germline gene at one end, perhaps through a read error. This sequence joins TRBV7-7 and TRBJ2-1; 11 nucleotides line up with TRBD2. The CDR3 sequence is 16 residues long. Germline assignment: CDR1 SSHAT and CDR2 FNYEAQ (reference sequence). As DNA, the CDR3 is TGTGCTAGCAGCCCCGGGGTAGCGGGAGGGCCTTTTGAGCAGTTCTTC. This translates into CASSPGVAGGPFEQFF. The full variable domain, its missing parts supplied by reference TRBV7-7 and TRBJ2-1, is GAGVSQSPRYKVTKRGQDVTLRCDPISSHATLYWYQQALGQGPEFLTYFNYEAQPDKSGLPSDRFSAERPEGSISTLTIQRTEQRDSAMYRCASSPGVAGGPFEQFFGPGTRLTVL.

This clone was found a few times. V is TRBV5-4 and J is TRBJ2-7; TRBD1 agrees at 7 bases. The germline gives CDR1 SGHNT, CDR2 YYREEE (reference sequence). The CDR3 spans 15 residues. J lost 2 bases, V lost 4 bases, and 9 bases had no gene match. The CDR3 is CASSRKGAATYEQYF. The CDR3 region has the DNA TGTGCCAGCAGCCGGAAGGGGGCGGCCACCTACGAGCAGTACTTC.

This chain connects TRBV5-4 to TRBJ1-2; the D is unclear. The CDR3 covers 13 residues. Per the germline V gene, CDR1 is SGHNT and CDR2 is YYREEE (reference sequence). Trimming took off 7 bases at V and 0 bases at J, with 10 bases between the two ends. In DNA form, the CDR3 reads TGTGCCAGCTTCGTGGGCACTAACTATGGCTACACCTTC. Its protein product is CASFVGTNYGYTF.

The chain joins TRBV19 to TRBJ1-1; D is uncertain. This CDR3 contains 14 residues. V was pared by 7 bases and J by 3 bases, with 15 bases between. Germline CDR1 is LNHDA and CDR2 is SQIVND (reference sequence). Here the CDR3 reads CASTSNWQDTEAFF. Here the CDR3 DNA reads TGTGCCAGTACCAGTAATTGGCAGGACACTGAAGCTTTCTTT.

The chain employs TRBV6-5 and TRBJ2-5; D gene uncertain. V was pared by 6 bases and J by 1 base, with 9 bases between. The germline V gene encodes CDR1 MNHEY and CDR2 SVGAGI. The CDR3 runs to 13 residues. CDR3 sequence (DNA): TGTGCCAGCAGGGCGGTGGCCCAAGAGACCCAGTACTTC. It translates to CASRAVAQETQYF.

The chain uses TRBV19 and TRBJ1-1, with TRBD1 as a possible D gene (5 bases). The CDR3 contains 13 residues. Germline lookup yields CDR1 LNHDA and CDR2 SQIVND (reference sequence). V gave up 4 bases and J gave up 1 base, with 7 bases separating them. CDR3 in DNA: TGTGCCAGTAGTAGACAGCAGAACACTGAAGCTTTCTTT. Residues: CASSRQQNTEAFF.

The chain combines TRBV6-5 with TRBJ2-3; the D gene is possibly TRBD2 (6 bases). This CDR3 has 15 residues. Trimming took off 6 bases at V and 2 bases at J, with 15 bases between the two ends. The germline CDR1 and CDR2 sequences are MNHEY and SVGAGI. Here the CDR3 reads CASRGTGLNTDTQYF. CDR3 in DNA: TGTGCCAGCAGGGGGACGGGACTTAACACAGATACGCAGTATTTT.

This clone was counted between two and nine times. The V gene is TRBV11-2, the J gene TRBJ1-6, with 10 bases identical to TRBD1. J was trimmed by 0 bases and V by 5 bases; bases with no gene match: 7. CDR1 and CDR2 from the germline V gene are SGHAT and FQNNGV. The CDR3 has 18 residues. CDR3 bases: TGTGCCAGCAGCCTCAGGACAGGGGGAAGCTCCTATAATTCACCCCTCCACTTT. Residues: CASSLRTGGSSYNSPLHF.